A single T cell receptor beta chain is shown here with its context. Its antigen remains unidentified. The data were taken from a study of response to subunit inactivated influenza vaccine. The study, taken as a whole, reports: That few new T cells are recruited by each seasonal influenza vaccination was the authors' suggestion.

The germline V and J ends were trimmed by 2 bases and 1 base, with 10 bases remaining between them. The CDR3 totals 15 residues. Germline V gene data show CDR1 as MNHEY and CDR2 as SMNVEV (reference sequence). TCRdb fed the RT-PCR reads into MiXCR, producing one record per CDR3 protein. The data contain roughly 780,000 distinct CDR3 sequences, approximately 18% of them seen just once; the ten biggest clones take up roughly a tenth. This sequence originates from a man aged 50 to 60 who received an inactivated influenza vaccine. V is TRBV27 and J is TRBJ2-3; D not certain. The sample here was PBMCs from blood, taken around 5 days after vaccination. CDR3 sequence reads: CASSLGVYGTDTQYF. CDR3 nucleotides: TGTGCCAGCAGTTTAGGGGTCTACGGCACAGATACGCAGTATTTT.